This T cell receptor (beta chain) appears in the sequencing data of a study of blood T cell repertoires in COVID-19. Overall study: Both acute and convalescent COVID-19 samples were obtained from the United States, Italy and Spain. PBMCs, B-cell-depleted T cells, or T cells were the source of the cDNA or gDNA that made up the material.

Authors' analysis steps: For nucleated cells, counts were estimated from reference gene primer amplification. Only in-frame clones appear in the TCRdb table, and some are missing; sequencing was by immunoSEQ multiplex PCR. V, J and clone size are those of that table, while D and trimming were read from the DNA. The sample shows about 170,000 clones, 85% to 95% of them seen only once. This CDR3 region has 15 residues. CDR1 and CDR2 from the germline V gene are LNHDA and SQIVND (reference sequence). The V and J ends lost 5 bases and 0 bases respectively, with 11 bases between them. This TCR derives from a woman aged 45 to 65 with acute or convalescent COVID-19. V and J are TRBV19 and TRBJ1-5; maybe TRBD1 (5 bases). Sequencing used peripheral blood. CDR3 sequence reads: CASSGPTDSNQPQHF. CDR3 in DNA: TGTGCCAGTAGTGGGCCGACAGATAGCAATCAGCCCCAGCATTTT. The whole variable domain, remainder taken from reference TRBV19 and TRBJ1-5, is DGGITQSPKYLFRKEGQNVTLSCEQNLNHDAMYWYRQDPGQGLRLIYYSQIVNDFQKGDIAEGYSVSREKKESFPLTVTSAQKNPTAFYLCASSGPTDSNQPQHFGDGTRLSIL.